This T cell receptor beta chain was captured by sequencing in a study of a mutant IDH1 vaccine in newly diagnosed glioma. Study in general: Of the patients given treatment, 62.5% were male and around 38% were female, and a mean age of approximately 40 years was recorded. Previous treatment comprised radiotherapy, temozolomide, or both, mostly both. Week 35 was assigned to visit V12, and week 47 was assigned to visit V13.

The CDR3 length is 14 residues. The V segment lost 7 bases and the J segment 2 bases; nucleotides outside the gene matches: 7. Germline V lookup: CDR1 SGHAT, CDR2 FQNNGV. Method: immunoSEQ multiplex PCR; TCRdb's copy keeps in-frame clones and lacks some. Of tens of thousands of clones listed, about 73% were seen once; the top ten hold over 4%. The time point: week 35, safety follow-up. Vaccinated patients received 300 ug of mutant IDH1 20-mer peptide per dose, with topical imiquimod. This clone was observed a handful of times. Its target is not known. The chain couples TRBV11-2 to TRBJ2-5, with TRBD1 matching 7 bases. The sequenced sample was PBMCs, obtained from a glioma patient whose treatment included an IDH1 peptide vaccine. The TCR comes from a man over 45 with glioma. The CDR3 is CASIPDRVQETQYF. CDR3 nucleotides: TGTGCCAGCATACCCGACAGGGTTCAAGAGACCCAGTACTTC.